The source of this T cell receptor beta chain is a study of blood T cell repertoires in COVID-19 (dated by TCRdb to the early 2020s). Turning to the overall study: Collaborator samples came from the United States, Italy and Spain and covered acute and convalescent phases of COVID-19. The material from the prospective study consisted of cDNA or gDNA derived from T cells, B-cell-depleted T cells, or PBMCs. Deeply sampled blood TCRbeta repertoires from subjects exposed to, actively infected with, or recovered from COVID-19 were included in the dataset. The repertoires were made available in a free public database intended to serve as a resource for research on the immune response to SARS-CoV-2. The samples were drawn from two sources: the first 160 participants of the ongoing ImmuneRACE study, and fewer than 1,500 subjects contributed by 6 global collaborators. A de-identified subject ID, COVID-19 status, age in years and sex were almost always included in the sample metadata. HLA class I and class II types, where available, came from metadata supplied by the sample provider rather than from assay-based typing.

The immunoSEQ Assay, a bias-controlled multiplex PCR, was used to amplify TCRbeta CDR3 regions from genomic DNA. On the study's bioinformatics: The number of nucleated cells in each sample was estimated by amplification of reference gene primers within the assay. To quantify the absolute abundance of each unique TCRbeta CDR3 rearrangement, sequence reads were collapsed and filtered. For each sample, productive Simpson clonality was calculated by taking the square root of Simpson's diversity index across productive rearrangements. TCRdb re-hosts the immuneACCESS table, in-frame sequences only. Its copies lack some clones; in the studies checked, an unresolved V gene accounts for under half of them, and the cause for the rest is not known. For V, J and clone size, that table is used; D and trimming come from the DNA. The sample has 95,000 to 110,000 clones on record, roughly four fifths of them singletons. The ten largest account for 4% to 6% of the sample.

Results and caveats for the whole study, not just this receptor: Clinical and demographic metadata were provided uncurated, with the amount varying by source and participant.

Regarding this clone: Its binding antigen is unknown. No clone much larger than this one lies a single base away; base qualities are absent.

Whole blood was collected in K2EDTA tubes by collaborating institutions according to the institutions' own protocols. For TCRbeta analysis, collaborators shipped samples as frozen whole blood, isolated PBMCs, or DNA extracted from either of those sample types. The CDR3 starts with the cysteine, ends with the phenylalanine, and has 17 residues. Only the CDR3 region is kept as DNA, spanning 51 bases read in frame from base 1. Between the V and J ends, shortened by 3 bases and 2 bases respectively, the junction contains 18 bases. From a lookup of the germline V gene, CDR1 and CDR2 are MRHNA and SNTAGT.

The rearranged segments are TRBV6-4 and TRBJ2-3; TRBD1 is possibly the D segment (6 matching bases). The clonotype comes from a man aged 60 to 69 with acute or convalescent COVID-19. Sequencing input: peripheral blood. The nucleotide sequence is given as TGTGCCAGCAGTGAACAACACAGGGAGTGGGCCACAGATACGCAGTATTTT. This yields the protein CASSEQHREWATDTQYF.